Sequencing of this T cell receptor beta chain was carried out in a study of blood T cell repertoires in COVID-19. In the study overall: Researchers got acute and convalescent COVID-19 samples from the United States, Italy and Spain.

Germline values: CDR1 SGHTS, CDR2 YDEGEE. CDR3 length: 17 amino acids. The V and J ends lost 5 bases and 3 bases, in that order; junction bases with no gene match: 8. TCRdb's copy holds only in-frame clones and misses some; the assay was immunoSEQ multiplex PCR. This sample has about 75,000 clones, with 85% to 90% found just once. This rearrangement joins TRBV5-8 to TRBJ2-1, with 13 bases matching TRBD2. The sample comprised peripheral blood. This TCR was recovered from a human donor in a cohort sampled during active COVID-19. The CDR3: CASRRAGTSGDYNEQFF. The CDR3 bases are TGTGCCAGCAGGCGCGCCGGGACTAGCGGGGACTACAATGAGCAGTTCTTC.